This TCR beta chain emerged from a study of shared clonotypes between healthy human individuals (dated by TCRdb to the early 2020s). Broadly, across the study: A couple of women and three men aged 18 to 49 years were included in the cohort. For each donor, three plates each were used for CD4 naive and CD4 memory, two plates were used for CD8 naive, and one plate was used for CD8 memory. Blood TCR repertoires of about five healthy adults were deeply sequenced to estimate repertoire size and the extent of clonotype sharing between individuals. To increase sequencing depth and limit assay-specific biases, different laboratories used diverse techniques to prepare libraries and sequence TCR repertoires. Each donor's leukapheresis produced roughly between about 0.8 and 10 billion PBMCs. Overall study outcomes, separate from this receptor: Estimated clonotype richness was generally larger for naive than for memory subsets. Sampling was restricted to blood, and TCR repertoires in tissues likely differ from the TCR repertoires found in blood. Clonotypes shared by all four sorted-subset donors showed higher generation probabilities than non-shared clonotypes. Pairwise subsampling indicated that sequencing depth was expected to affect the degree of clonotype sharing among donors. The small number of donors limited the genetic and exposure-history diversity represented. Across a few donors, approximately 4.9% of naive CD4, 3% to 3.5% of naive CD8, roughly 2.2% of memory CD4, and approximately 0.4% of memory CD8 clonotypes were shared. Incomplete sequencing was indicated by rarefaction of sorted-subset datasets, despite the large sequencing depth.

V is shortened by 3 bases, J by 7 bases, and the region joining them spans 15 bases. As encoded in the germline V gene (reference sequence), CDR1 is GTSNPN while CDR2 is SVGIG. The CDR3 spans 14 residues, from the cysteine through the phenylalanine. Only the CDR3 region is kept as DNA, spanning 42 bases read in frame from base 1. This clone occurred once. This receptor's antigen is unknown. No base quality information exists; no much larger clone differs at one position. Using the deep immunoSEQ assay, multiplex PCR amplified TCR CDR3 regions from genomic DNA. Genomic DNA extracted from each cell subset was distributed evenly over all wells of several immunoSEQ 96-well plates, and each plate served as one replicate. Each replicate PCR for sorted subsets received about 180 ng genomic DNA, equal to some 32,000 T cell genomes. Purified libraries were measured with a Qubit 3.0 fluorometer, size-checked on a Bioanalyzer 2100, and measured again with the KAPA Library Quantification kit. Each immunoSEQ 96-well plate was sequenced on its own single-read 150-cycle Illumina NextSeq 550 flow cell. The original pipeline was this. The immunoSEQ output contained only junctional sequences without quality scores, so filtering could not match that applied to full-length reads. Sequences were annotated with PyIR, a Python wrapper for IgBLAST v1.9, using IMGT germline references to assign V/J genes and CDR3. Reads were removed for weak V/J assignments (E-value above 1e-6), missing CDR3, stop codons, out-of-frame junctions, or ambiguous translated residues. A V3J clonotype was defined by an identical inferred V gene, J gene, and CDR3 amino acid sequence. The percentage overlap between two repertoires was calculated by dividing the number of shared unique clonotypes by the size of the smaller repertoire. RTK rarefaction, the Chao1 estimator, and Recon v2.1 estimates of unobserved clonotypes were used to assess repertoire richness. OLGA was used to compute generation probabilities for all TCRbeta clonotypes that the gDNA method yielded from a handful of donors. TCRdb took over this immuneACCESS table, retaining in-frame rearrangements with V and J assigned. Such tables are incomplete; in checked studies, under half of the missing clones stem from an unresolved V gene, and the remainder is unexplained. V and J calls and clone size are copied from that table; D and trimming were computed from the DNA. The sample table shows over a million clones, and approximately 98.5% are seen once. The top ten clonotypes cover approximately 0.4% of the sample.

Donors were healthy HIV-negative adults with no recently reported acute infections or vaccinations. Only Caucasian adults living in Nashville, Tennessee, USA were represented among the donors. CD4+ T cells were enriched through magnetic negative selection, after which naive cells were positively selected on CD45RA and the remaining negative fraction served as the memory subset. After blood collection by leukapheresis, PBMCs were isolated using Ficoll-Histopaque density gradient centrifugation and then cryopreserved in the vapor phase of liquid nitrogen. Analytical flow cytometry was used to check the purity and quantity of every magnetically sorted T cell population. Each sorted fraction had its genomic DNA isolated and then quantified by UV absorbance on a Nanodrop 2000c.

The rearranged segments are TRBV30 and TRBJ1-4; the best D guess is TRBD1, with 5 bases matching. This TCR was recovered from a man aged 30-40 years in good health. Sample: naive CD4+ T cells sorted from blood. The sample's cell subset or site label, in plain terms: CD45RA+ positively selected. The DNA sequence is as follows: TGTGCCTGGAGCCGGGGGGGGATCCTTGAAAAACTGTTTTTT. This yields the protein CAWSRGGILEKLFF.